Listed here are 10 T cell receptor beta chains from one sample, sequenced in a study of blood T cells in healthy people across ages. Alongside a J-beta primer mix, a sample-barcoded 5' primer served in a second PCR lasting about 7 to 12 cycles. TCRdb reanalysed the 5' RACE reads using MiXCR and keeps one entry per CDR3 protein. Here the sample spans about 1,000,000 distinct CDR3 sequences, 45% being singletons. Sequenced: blood. The receptors were sampled from a woman in her sixties or seventies in good health.

This clonotype was seen a handful of times. Here the CDR3 reads CASSSGPIQETQYF. The CDR3, as DNA: TGTGCCAGCAGTTCTGGACCGATCCAAGAGACCCAGTACTTC. V and J are TRBV27 and TRBJ2-5; D gene unclear. Germline values: CDR1 MNHEY, CDR2 SMNVEV (reference sequence). Trimming left V 4 bases short and J 1 base short, with 10 bases between. The CDR3 loop spans 14 amino acids.

The V call is TRBV20-1, the J call TRBJ2-7, with TRBD1 identical over 10 bases. In germline, CDR1 is DFQATT, CDR2 SNEGSKA (reference sequence). V was clipped by 4 bases and J by 4 bases; unmatched bases: 1. This CDR3 is built from 12 residues. CDR3 DNA: TGCAGTGCTACGGGACAGGGGTACGAGCAGTACTTC. The encoded protein is CSATGQGYEQYF.

This clonotype appeared a few times. The chain joins TRBV28 to TRBJ2-4, with D possibly TRBD2 on 6 matching bases. The V end lost 6 bases, the J end lost 7 bases, and 16 bases lay between the germline ends. The CDR3 loop spans 14 amino acids. Germline V gene data show CDR1 as MDHEN and CDR2 as SYDVKM. In DNA form, the CDR3 reads TGTGCCAGCAGAAGTAGCGGTCCGGGGAACATTCAGTACTTC. The encoded protein is CASRSSGPGNIQYF.

This rearrangement joins TRBV14 to TRBJ1-1; the D gene is possibly TRBD1 (5 bases). Between the trimmed V and J ends, which lost 2 bases and 8 bases, there was a span of 12 bases. Germline V CDR1 and CDR2: SGHDN, FVKESK. The CDR3 runs to 13 residues. CDR3 nucleotides: TGTGCCAGCAGCCAAAGAGTGTGGGGGGAAGCTTTCTTT. Encoded protein: CASSQRVWGEAFF.

The chain carries TRBV28 and TRBJ2-3; 9 bases are a match to TRBD1. Looked up from germline, CDR1 is MDHEN and CDR2 is SYDVKM. V lost 5 bases and J lost 1; bases outside the gene matches: 10. CDR3 size: 17 residues. The CDR3 region has the DNA TGTGCCAGCAGTCCTCCCCAGGGACAGGGCGGCACAGATACGCAGTATTTT. It translates to CASSPPQGQGGTDTQYF.

The chain couples TRBV2 to TRBJ2-3, with 8 bases matching TRBD1. The CDR3 covers 14 residues. The V gene's germline CDR1 is SNHLY and CDR2 FYNNEI. The CDR3 DNA follows: TGTGCTAGCCGTGGCCGGACAGGGAGGGATACGCAGTATTTT. Its translation: CASRGRTGRDTQYF.

The rearrangement links TRBV21-1 to TRBJ2-4; no DNA check was done on the table's D call, TRBD2. The DNA matches TRBJ2-7 better at its end, which makes the J call doubtful. TRBV21-1 is a listed pseudogene. There are 15 residues in the CDR3. This chain's CDR3 is CASIQAGLRPYEQYF. The CDR3 nucleotides read TGTGCCAGCATCCAGGCGGGACTTAGACCCTACGAGCAGTACTTC.

This clonotype was picked up one time. A read error may produce the germline difference seen at one junction end. V and J are TRBV7-9 and TRBJ2-3, with D possibly being TRBD1 (5 bases). Germline lookup yields CDR1 SEHNR and CDR2 FQNEAQ (reference sequence). The CDR3 totals 15 residues. The CDR3 coding sequence is TGTGCCAGCAGCCGATCAACAGGTACCACAGACACGCAGTATTTT. It encodes CASSRSTGTTDTQYF.

The chain links TRBV20-1 to TRBJ2-4; D remains ambiguous. Germline V CDR1 and CDR2: DFQATT, SNEGSKA (reference sequence). The CDR3 is 16 amino acids. With 0 bases removed from V and 2 bases from J, the gap between germline ends came to 14 bases. The CDR3 region is CSARDLTDYPKNIQYF. DNA of the CDR3: TGCAGTGCTAGAGATTTAACGGATTATCCCAAAAACATTCAGTACTTC.

V gene TRBV12-3 or TRBV12-4 combines with J gene TRBJ2-1, with D perhaps TRBD1 or TRBD2 (5 bases each). Trimming cost V 3 bases and J 0 bases, with 9 bases left between them. This CDR3 region has 15 residues. CDR3 coding DNA: TGTGCCAGCAGTTTGGGGGTTACCTCCTACAATGAGCAGTTCTTC. Translated: CASSLGVTSYNEQFF.